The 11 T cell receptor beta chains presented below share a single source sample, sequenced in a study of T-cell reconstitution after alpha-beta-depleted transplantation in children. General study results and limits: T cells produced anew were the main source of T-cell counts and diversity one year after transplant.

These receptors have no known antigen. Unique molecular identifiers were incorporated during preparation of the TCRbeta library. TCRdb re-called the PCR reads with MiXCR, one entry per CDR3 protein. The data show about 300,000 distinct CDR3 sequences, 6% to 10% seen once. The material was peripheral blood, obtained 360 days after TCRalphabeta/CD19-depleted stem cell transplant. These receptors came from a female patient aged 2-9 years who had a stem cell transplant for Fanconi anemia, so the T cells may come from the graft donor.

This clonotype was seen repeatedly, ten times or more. The CDR3 protein is CASSLVKGYNEQFF. The CDR3 nucleotides are TGTGCCAGCAGCTTAGTGAAAGGTTACAATGAGCAGTTCTTC. This chain connects TRBV11-2 to TRBJ2-1; D not certain. Germline assignment: CDR1 SGHAT and CDR2 FQNNGV. V lost 1 base and J lost 4, with 8 bases in between. There are 14 residues in the CDR3.

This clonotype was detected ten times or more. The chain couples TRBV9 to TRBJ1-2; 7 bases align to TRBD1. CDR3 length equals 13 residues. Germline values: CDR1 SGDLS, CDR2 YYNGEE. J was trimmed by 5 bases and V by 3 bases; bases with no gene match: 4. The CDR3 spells CASSEGTEYGYTF. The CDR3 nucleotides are TGTGCCAGCAGCGAAGGGACAGAGTATGGCTACACCTTC.

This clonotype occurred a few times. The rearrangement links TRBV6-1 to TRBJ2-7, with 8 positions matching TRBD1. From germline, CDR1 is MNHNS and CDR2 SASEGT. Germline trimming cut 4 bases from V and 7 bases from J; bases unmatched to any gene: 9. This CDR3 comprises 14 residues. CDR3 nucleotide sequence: TGTGCCAGCAGTGGGACAGGGTTCGGGTGGGAGCAGTACTTC. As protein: CASSGTGFGWEQYF.

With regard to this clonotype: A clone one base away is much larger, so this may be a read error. CDR3 coding DNA: TGTGCCAGCAGCCCCGCGGGGTATTCCTACAATGAGCAGTTCTTC. It is translated as CASSPAGYSYNEQFF. This chain joins TRBV4-2 and TRBJ2-1, with a possible D match to TRBD2 (6 bases). Trimming cost V 4 bases and J 1 base, with 11 bases left between them. Looked up from germline, CDR1 is LGHNA and CDR2 is YNFKEQ. This CDR3 spans 15 amino acids.

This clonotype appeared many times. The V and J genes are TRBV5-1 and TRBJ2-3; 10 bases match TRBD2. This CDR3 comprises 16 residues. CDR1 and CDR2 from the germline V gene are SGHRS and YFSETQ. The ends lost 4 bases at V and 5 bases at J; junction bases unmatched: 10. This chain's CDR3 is CASSQWTSGAVDTQYF. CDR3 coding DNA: TGCGCCAGCAGCCAATGGACTAGCGGTGCCGTAGATACGCAGTATTTT.

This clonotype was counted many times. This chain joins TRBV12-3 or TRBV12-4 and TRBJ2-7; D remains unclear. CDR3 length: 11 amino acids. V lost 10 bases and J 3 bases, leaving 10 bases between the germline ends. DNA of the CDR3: TGTGCCACATCAAGGTTCTACGAGCAGTACTTC. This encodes CATSRFYEQYF.

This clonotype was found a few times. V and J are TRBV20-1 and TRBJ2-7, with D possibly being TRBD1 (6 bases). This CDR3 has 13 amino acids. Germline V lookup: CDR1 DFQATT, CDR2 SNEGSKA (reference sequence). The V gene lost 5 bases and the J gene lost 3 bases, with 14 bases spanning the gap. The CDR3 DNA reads TGCAGTGCTGGGAAGGGGGTAGGCTACGAGCAGTACTTC. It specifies CSAGKGVGYEQYF.

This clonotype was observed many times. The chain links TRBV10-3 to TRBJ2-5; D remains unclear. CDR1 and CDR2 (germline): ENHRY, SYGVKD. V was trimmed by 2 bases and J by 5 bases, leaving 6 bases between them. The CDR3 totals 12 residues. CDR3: CAISEGSETQYF. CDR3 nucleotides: TGTGCCATCAGTGAGGGAAGTGAGACCCAGTACTTC.

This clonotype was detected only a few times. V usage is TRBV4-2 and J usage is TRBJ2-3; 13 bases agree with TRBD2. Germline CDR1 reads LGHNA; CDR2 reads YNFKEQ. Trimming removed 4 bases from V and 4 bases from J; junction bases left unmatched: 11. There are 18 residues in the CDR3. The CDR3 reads CASSPATSGGAPADTQYF. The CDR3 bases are TGTGCCAGCAGCCCAGCTACTAGCGGGGGGGCTCCGGCAGATACGCAGTATTTT.

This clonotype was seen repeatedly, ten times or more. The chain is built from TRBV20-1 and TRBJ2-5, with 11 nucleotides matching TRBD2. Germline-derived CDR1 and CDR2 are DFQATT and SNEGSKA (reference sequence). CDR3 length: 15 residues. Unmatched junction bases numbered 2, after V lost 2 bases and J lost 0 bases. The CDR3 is CSARTSGSYQETQYF. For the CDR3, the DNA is TGCAGTGCTAGAACTAGCGGGAGTTACCAAGAGACCCAGTACTTC.

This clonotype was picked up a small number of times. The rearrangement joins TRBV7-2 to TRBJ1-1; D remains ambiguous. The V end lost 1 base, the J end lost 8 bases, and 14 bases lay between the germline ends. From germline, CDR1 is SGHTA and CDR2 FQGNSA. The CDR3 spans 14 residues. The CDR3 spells CASSLGRLDGEAFF. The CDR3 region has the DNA TGTGCCAGCAGCTTAGGGAGATTGGACGGGGAAGCTTTCTTT. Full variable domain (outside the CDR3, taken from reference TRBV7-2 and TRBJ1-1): GAGVSQSPSNKVTEKGKDVELRCDPISGHTALYWYRQSLGQGLEFLIYFQGNSAPDKSGLPSDRFSAERTGGSVSTLTIQRTQQEDSAVYLCASSLGRLDGEAFFGQGTRLTVV.